This TCR beta chain was observed in a study of CD8 T cells in ankylosing spondylitis. Whole-study results and caveats: What seemed typical of ankylosing spondylitis blood was a TCR beta motif built from eight highly homologous variants. Relatively rare in peripheral blood, disease-linked clones were also CD8+.

With respect to this clonotype: Antigen: not known.

TCRdb re-derived calls from the 5' RACE reads in MiXCR, one entry per CDR3 protein. The sample has about 440,000 distinct CDR3 sequences, about 15% seen once. The CDR3 is 13 residues long. Deletions cut 5 bases from V and 0 bases from J, with 8 bases between. The germline CDR1 and CDR2 sequences are DFQATT and SNEGSKA (reference sequence). This chain joins TRBV20-1 and TRBJ1-3; D ambiguous. The TCR originated in a male donor with ankylosing spondylitis. Sequencing input: blood, either unsorted or a sorted T cell fraction (not recorded which). The CDR3 here is CSALRGSGNTIYF. As DNA, the CDR3 is TGCAGTGCTTTACGAGGCTCTGGAAACACCATATATTTT.